This record covers a single T cell receptor beta chain. Antigen specificity is unknown. These data belong to a study of CD4+ T cells in melanoma. Study-wide findings and caveats: CD8+ T cell, macrophage and B cell function reportedly correlated with neoantigen-specific CD4+ T cells.

Clones were sequenced by immunoSEQ multiplex PCR, and TCRdb holds only the in-frame ones, with some missing. The sample shows around 100,000 clones, approximately 92% of them seen only once. The germline V gene encodes CDR1 LNHNV and CDR2 YYDKDF (reference sequence). Trimming took 2 bases from V and 1 from J, leaving 5 bases between them. The CDR3 consists of 13 residues. The sample comprised peripheral blood. This TCR derives from a human donor with melanoma. The V gene is TRBV15, the J gene TRBJ1-1; D gene ambiguous. CDR3 in amino acids: CATSRRKNTEAFF. CDR3 nucleotides: TGTGCCACCAGCAGAAGAAAGAACACTGAAGCTTTCTTT.